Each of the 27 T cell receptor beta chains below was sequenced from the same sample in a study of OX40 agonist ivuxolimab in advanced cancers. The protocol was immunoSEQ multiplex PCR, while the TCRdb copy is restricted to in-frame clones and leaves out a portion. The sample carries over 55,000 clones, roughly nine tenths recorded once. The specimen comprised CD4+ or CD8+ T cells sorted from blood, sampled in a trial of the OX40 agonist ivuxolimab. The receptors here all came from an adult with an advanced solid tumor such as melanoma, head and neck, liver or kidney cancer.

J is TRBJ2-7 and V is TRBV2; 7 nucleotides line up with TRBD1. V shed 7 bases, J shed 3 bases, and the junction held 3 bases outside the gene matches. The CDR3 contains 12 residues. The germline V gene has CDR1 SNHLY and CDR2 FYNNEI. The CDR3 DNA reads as TGTGCCAGCAAGGGACAGATCTACGAGCAGTACTTC. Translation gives CASKGQIYEQYF.

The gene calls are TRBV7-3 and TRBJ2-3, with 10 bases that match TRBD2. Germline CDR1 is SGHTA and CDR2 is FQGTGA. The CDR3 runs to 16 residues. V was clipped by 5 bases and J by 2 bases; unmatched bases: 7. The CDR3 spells CASSNGLAETTDTQYF. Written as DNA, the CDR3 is TGTGCCAGCAGCAACGGACTAGCGGAGACCACAGATACGCAGTATTTT.

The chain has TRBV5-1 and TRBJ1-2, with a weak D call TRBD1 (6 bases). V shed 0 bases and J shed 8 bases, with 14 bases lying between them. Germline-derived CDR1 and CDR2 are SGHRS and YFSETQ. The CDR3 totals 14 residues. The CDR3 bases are TGCGCCAGCAGCTTGGTTTCTCCCAGGGGAGGCTACACCTTC. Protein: CASSLVSPRGGYTF.

The CDR3 DNA is TGTGCCAGCAGCCCCTCGGGGGTCAATGAGCAGTTCTTC. Its translation is CASSPSGVNEQFF. This chain uses TRBV6-5 with TRBJ2-1; D might be TRBD2 (6 bases). Germline lookup yields CDR1 MNHEY and CDR2 SVGAGI. Trimming left V 6 bases short and J 6 bases short, with 12 bases between. The CDR3 sequence is 13 residues long.

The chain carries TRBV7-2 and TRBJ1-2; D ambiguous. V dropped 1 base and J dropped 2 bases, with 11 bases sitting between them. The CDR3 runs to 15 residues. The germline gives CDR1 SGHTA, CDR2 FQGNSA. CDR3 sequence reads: CASSLDFGGNYGYTF. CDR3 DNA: TGTGCCAGCAGCTTAGATTTCGGAGGGAACTATGGCTACACCTTC.

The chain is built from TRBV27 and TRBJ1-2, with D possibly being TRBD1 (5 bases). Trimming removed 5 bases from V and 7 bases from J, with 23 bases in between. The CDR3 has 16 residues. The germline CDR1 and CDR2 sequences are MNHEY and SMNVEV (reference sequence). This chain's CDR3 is CASSVTPLGWDSGYTF. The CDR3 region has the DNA TGTGCCAGCAGTGTAACGCCCCTCGGTTGGGACTCTGGCTACACCTTC.

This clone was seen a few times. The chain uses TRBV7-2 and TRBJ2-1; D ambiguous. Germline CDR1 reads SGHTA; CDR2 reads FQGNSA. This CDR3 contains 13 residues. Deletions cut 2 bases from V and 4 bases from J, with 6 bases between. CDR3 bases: TGTGCCAGCAGCTTACAACTTTACAATGAGCAGTTCTTC. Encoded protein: CASSLQLYNEQFF.

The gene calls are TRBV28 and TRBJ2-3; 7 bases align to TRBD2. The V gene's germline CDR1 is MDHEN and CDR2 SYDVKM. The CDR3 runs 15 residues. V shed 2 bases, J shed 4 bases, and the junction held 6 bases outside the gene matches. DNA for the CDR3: TGTGCCAGCAGTTTAGGGGGGGAAGGGGCAGATACGCAGTATTTT. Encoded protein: CASSLGGEGADTQYF.

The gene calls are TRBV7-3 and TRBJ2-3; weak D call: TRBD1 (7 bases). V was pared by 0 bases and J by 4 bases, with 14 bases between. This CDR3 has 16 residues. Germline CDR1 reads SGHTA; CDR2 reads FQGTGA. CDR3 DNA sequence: TGTGCCAGCAGCTTAACGTTGGAGGGGGCCCCAGATACGCAGTATTTT. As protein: CASSLTLEGAPDTQYF.

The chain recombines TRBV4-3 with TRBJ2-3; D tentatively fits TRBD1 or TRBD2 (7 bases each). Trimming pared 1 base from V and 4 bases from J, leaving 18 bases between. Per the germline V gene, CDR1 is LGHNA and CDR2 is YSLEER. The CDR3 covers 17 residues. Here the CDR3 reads CASSQGGGGRVADTQYF. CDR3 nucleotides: TGCGCCAGCAGCCAAGGGGGAGGGGGCCGAGTGGCAGATACGCAGTATTTT.

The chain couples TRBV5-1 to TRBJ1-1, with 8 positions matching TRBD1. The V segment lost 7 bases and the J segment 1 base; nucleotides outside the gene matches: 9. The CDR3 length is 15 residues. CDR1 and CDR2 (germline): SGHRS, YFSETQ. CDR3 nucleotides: TGCGCCAGCGGAAACCTAGGGACAGGGAACACTGAAGCTTTCTTT. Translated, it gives CASGNLGTGNTEAFF.

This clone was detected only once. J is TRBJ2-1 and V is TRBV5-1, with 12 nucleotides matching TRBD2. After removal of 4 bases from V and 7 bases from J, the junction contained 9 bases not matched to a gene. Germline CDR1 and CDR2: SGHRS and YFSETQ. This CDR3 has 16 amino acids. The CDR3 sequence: CASSHGPGLAGNEQFF. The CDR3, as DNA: TGCGCCAGCAGCCATGGACCGGGACTAGCGGGTAATGAGCAGTTCTTC.

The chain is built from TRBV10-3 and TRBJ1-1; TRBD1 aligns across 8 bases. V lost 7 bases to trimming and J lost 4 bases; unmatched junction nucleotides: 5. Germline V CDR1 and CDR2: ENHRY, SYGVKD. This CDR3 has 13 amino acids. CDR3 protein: CAIKDRGGTEAFF. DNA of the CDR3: TGTGCCATCAAAGACAGGGGTGGCACTGAAGCTTTCTTT.

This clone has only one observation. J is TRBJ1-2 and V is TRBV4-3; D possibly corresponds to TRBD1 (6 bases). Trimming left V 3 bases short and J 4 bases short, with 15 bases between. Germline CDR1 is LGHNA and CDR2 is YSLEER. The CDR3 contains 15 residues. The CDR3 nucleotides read TGCGCCAGCAGCCAGGGACACGGACCCTCCTATGGCTACACCTTC. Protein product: CASSQGHGPSYGYTF.

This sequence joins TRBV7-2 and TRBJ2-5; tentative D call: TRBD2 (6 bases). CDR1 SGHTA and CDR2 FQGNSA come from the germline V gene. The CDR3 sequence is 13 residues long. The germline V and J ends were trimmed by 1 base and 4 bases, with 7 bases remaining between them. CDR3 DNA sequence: TGTGCCAGCAGCTTAGTGGGAGGAGAGACCCAGTACTTC. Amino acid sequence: CASSLVGGETQYF.

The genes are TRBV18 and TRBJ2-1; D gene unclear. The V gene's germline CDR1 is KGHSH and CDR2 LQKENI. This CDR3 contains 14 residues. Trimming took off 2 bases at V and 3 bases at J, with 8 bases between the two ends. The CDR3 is CASSPSTGYNEQFF. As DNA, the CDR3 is TGTGCCAGCTCACCATCTACCGGCTACAATGAGCAGTTCTTC.

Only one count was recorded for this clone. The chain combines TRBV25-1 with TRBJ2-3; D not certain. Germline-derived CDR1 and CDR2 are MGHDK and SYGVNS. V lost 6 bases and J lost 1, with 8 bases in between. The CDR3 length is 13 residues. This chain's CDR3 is CASRQMGTDTQYF. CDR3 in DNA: TGTGCCAGCAGACAAATGGGCACAGATACGCAGTATTTT.

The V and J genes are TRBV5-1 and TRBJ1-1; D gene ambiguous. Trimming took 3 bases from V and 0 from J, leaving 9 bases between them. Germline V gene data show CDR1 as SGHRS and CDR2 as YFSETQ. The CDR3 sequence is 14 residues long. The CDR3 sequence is CASSSEGLNTEAFF. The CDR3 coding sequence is TGCGCCAGCAGCTCTGAAGGGCTGAACACTGAAGCTTTCTTT. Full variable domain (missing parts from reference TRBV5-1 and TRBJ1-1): KAGVTQTPRYLIKTRGQQVTLSCSPISGHRSVSWYQQTPGQGLQFLFEYFSETQRNKGNFPGRFSGRQFSNSRSEMNVSTLELGDSALYLCASSSEGLNTEAFFGQGTRLTVV.

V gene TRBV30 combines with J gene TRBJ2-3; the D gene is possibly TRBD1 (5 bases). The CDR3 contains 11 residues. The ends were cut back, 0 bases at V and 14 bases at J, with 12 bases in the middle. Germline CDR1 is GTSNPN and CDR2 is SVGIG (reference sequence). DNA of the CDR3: TGTGCCTGGAGTGTAGGGGAAGGACGGTATTTT. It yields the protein CAWSVGEGRYF. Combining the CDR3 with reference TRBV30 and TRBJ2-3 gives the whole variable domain SQTIHQWPATLVQPVGSPLSLECTVEGTSNPNLYWYRQAAGRGLQLLFYSVGIGQISSEVPQNLSASRPQDRQFILSSKKLLLSDSGFYLCAWSVGEGRYFGPGTRLTVL.

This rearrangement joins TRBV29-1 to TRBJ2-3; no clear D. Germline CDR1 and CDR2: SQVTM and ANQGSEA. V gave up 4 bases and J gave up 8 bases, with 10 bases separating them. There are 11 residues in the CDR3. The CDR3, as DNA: TGCAGCGTTGGGTCCTTGGGTACGCAGTATTTT. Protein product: CSVGSLGTQYF.

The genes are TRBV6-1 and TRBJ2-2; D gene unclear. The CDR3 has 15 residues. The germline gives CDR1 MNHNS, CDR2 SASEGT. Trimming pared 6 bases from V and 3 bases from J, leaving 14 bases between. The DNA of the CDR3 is TGTGCCAGCAGGGAAAGAGTATCCGACACCGGGGAGCTGTTTTTT. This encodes CASRERVSDTGELFF.

Here the CDR3 DNA reads TGTGCCAGCACAAGCAGGGAGCGCAATGAGCAGTTCTTC. Translated, it gives CASTSRERNEQFF. The chain links TRBV2 to TRBJ2-1; D may correspond to TRBD1 or TRBD2 (5 bases each). V was trimmed by 7 bases and J by 6 bases, leaving 13 bases between them. CDR1 is SNHLY and CDR2 is FYNNEI in the germline V gene. The CDR3 contains 13 residues.

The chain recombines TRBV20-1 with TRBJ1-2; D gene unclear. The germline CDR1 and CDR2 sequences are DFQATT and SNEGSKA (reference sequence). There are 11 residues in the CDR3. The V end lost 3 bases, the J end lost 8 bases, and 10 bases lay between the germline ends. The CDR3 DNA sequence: TGCAGTGCTAGCCCGGGAGAGGGCTACACCTTC. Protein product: CSASPGEGYTF.

CDR3 nucleotides: TGTGCCAGTACCGCCAGTCGAGGGGTAACGGGCGGCTACACCTTC. Its protein is CASTASRGVTGGYTF. This sequence joins TRBV19 and TRBJ1-2; the D gene is possibly TRBD1 (5 bases). Germline CDR1 and CDR2: LNHDA and SQIVND (reference sequence). V was cut by 7 bases and J by 8 bases, with 23 bases left in between. The CDR3 is 15 residues long.

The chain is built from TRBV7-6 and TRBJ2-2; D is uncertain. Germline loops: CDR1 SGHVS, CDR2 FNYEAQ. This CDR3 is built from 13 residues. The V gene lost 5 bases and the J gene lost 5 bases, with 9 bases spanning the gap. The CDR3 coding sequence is TGTGCCAGCAGCGGGCCCATAACCGGGGAGCTGTTTTTT. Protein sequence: CASSGPITGELFF.

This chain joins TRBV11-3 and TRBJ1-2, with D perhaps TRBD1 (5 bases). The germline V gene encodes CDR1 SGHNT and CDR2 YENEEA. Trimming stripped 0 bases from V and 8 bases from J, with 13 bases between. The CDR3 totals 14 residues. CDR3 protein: CASSLDTRTPGYTF. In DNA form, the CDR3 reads TGTGCCAGCAGCTTAGATACGAGGACACCCGGCTACACCTTC.

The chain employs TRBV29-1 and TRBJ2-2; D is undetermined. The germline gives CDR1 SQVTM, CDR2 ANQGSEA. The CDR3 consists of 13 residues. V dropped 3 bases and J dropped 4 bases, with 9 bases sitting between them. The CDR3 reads CSVDPGSTGELFF. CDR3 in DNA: TGCAGCGTTGACCCCGGGTCCACCGGGGAGCTGTTTTTT.